This TCR beta chain was sequenced in a study of CD8 T cells in ankylosing spondylitis. TCRdb fed the 5' RACE reads into MiXCR, producing one record per CDR3 protein. The sample yields 250,000 to 400,000 distinct CDR3 sequences, about 9.9% seen once. This clonotype was counted at least ten times. The germline gives CDR1 ENHRY, CDR2 SYGVKD. The CDR3 sequence is 15 residues long. Sequenced material: blood, either unsorted or a sorted T cell fraction (not recorded which). This clonotype originated in a female donor with ankylosing spondylitis or in good health (not recorded which). The chain uses TRBV10-3 and TRBJ2-3, with 8 nucleotides matching TRBD2. The CDR3 DNA reads as TGTGCATCGGGAAGCGGGGGCATGTTGTCTGATACGCAGTATTTT. This encodes CASGSGGMLSDTQYF.